Sequencing of this TCR beta chain was carried out in a study of blood T cell repertoires in COVID-19. At the level of the study: COVID-19 samples, acute and convalescent, were from the United States, Italy and Spain. T cells, B-cell-depleted T cells, or PBMCs supplied cDNA or gDNA.

CDR1 is SGHVS, CDR2 FNYEAQ, per germline. The trim removed 2 bases at V and 1 base at J, leaving 7 bases unmatched. This CDR3 region has 17 residues. The Seattle site enrolled patients during active infection and followed them longitudinally. Per the authors' pipeline: Estimation of nucleated cell counts was performed using reference gene primer amplification. Assay used: immunoSEQ multiplex PCR; TCRdb lists only in-frame clones, some missing. The DNA gave D and trimming, while V, J and clone size come from that table. Among 350,000 to 450,000 clones listed, around 87% were seen once. This receptor was identified in a woman aged 60 to 75 with COVID-19, enrolled during active disease. The sample was peripheral blood. V is TRBV7-6 and J is TRBJ2-2; TRBD1 matches at 7 bases. In nucleotides, the CDR3 is TGTGCCAGCAGCTTATCTGCCTGGGACAGGAACACCGGGGAGCTGTTTTTT. This encodes CASSLSAWDRNTGELFF.